A single sample gave rise to the 8 T cell receptor beta chains below, sequenced in a study of T cells after yellow fever vaccination (dated by TCRdb to the late 2010s). The treatment or condition tag for this specimen amounts to: live attenuated yellow fever vaccine strain. Receptor libraries were prepared by 5' RACE. The sample was run on an Illumina HiSeq 2500. Using fastp trimming at Q25 and MiXCR clonotype assembly, TCRdb reanalyzed the public sequencing data and kept in-frame beta chains. Entries that share a CDR3 protein sequence are merged under the most common genes and DNA. A total of 450,000 to 550,000 distinct CDR3 sequences appear in this sample, roughly 19% of them only once. The top ten clones comprise about 13% of the sample. The material sequenced was PBMCs, taken 15 days after the yellow fever booster vaccination. Receptor source: a man aged 25 to 40 who received the YFV17D yellow fever vaccine.

The sample holds a few counts of this clonotype. J is TRBJ2-3 and V is TRBV29-1; D is unresolved. The CDR3 spans 13 residues. CDR1 and CDR2 from the germline V gene are SQVTM and ANQGSEA. V lost 7 bases, J lost 6 bases, and 17 bases lay in between. CDR3 sequence: CSARNYFEDTQYF. CDR3 coding DNA: TGCAGCGCAAGGAACTATTTCGAGGATACGCAGTATTTT.

The rearrangement uses TRBV18 and TRBJ1-1, with D perhaps matching TRBD1 (5 bases). The germline V gene has CDR1 KGHSH and CDR2 LQKENI. The CDR3 extends over 16 amino acids. V lost 1 base and J lost 1, with 13 bases in between. The chain's CDR3 is CASSPRQPEGNTEAFF. The CDR3 DNA reads as TGTGCCAGCTCACCACGACAGCCTGAGGGGAACACTGAAGCTTTCTTT.

This clonotype showed up many times. CDR3 amino acids: CSAPGTSKQFF. The CDR3, as DNA: TGCAGTGCTCCCGGGACTAGCAAACAGTTCTTC. V gene TRBV20-1 combines with J gene TRBJ2-1; 9 positions match TRBD2. The germline gives CDR1 DFQATT, CDR2 SNEGSKA (reference sequence). V shed 5 bases and J 13 bases; nucleotides not matched to a gene: 6. The CDR3 spans 11 residues.

This clonotype has only a few counts. The chain recombines TRBV7-9 with TRBJ2-2; D is unresolved. Trimming pared 1 base from V and 4 bases from J, leaving 7 bases between. Germline V gene lookup returns CDR1 SEHNR and CDR2 FQNEAQ (reference sequence). CDR3 size: 14 residues. The CDR3 DNA sequence: TGTGCCAGCAGCTTAGGGTACGGCACCGGGGAGCTGTTTTTT. This codes for CASSLGYGTGELFF.

There are a few counts of this clonotype. The chain is built from TRBV12-3 or TRBV12-4 and TRBJ2-7; D is ambiguous. This CDR3 is built from 13 residues. Between the trimmed V and J ends, which lost 11 bases and 0 bases, there was a span of 14 bases. CDR3 DNA: TGTGCCTCGGCAGCGTTATCCTCCTACGAGCAGTACTTC. The encoded protein is CASAALSSYEQYF.

In this sample, this clonotype turned up a few times. The V and J genes are TRBV12-3 or TRBV12-4 and TRBJ2-1; unclear D gene. Trimming shortened V by 5 bases and J by 4 bases, and 21 bases separated the two germline ends. The CDR3 loop spans 17 amino acids. The CDR3 DNA reads TGTGCCAGCAGTCCCCGAGGCGGTGATTTGGGGTACAATGAGCAGTTCTTC. It yields the protein CASSPRGGDLGYNEQFF.

This clonotype has more than one count but fewer than ten. V is TRBV5-1 and J is TRBJ2-1; no firm D call. Germline CDR1 and CDR2: SGHRS and YFSETQ. Trimming cost V 4 bases and J 7 bases, with 6 bases left between them. This CDR3 comprises 11 residues. CDR3 sequence reads: CASSRINEQFF. DNA for the CDR3: TGCGCCAGCAGCCGAATTAATGAGCAGTTCTTC.

The gene calls are TRBV5-1 and TRBJ1-1; D remains unclear. The germline CDR1 and CDR2 sequences are SGHRS and YFSETQ. Trimming removed 4 bases from V and 1 base from J, with 11 bases in between. This CDR3 is 14 amino acids long. Written as DNA, the CDR3 is TGCGCCAGCAGCGAGACTCCGGGGAACACTGAAGCTTTCTTT. Translated: CASSETPGNTEAFF.